This T cell receptor beta chain is drawn from a study of T cell responses to AZD1222 COVID-19 vaccine. Study context: Whether given at about 4 or about 12 weeks, second doses were pooled. Study-wide results and limits: The donor group comprised mostly white British people and more females; the analysis possibly underestimated clonal diversity. Breadth and depth of Spike-specific TCRs rose after two AZD1222 doses.

The CDR3 length is 14 residues. The germline V and J ends were trimmed by 0 bases and 7 bases, with 10 bases remaining between them. Notes on this clone: Its antigen is as yet unknown.

Here immunoSEQ multiplex PCR was the method, and the copy in TCRdb shows in-frame clones only, minus some. The sample records approximately 120,000 clones, about 88% being singletons. This chain uses TRBV23-1 with TRBJ2-1; D gene unclear. TRBV23-1 is identified as an open reading frame with a role that is uncertain. Sequencing used peripheral blood, obtained on day 0 of AZD1222 vaccination. This receptor was obtained from an adult in good health. This CDR3 is CASSQSQQSNEQFF. Here the CDR3 DNA reads TGCGCCAGCAGTCAATCGCAACAGTCTAATGAGCAGTTCTTC.